A selection of T cell receptor beta chains follows, all from one sample in a study of T cells after yellow fever vaccination. Using its own MiXCR run on the 5' RACE reads, TCRdb lists one record per CDR3 protein. The sample contains 450,000 to 550,000 distinct CDR3 sequences, under 25% of which appear only once. Sequences were derived from PBMCs, sampled 15 days after the yellow fever booster vaccination. These receptors were obtained from a man under 40 who received the YFV17D yellow fever vaccine. The CDR3 runs from the conserved cysteine through the conserved F or W. Each record gives: D gene, J gene, V gene, clone size, CDR3 DNA, CDR3 protein. D genes are given only for firm matches. Clone size appears in some rows only: once, few, many, or a class for an expanded clone.

TRBD1,TRBJ2-7,TRBV11-2,NA,TGTGCCAGCAGCTTTTTCACAGGGGGTTTCTCCGAGCAGTACTTC,CASSFFTGGFSEQYF
NA,TRBJ1-1,TRBV14,NA,TGTGCCAGCAGCCAAGATGCGCTGAACACTGAAGCTTTCTTT,CASSQDALNTEAFF
NA,TRBJ2-2,TRBV9,few,TGTGCCAGCAGCGTAGCTACGAAGGGCGGAACCGGGGAGCTGTTTTTT,CASSVATKGGTGELFF
NA,TRBJ2-5,TRBV24-1,few,TGTGCCACCAGTGATGCGAAACAGGGCCCGAAGACCCAGTACTTC,CATSDAKQGPKTQYF
NA,TRBJ2-7,TRBV7-2,NA,TGTGCCAGCAGCTTAGAGGGAGAATACTACGAGCAGTACTTC,CASSLEGEYYEQYF
TRBD1,TRBJ2-5,TRBV5-4,NA,TGTGCCAGCAGCGGGACAGGGGGTTCCCAAGAGACCCAGTACTTC,CASSGTGGSQETQYF
TRBD1,TRBJ1-2,TRBV20-1,NA,TGCAGTGCTAGGAGGGACAGCTTCACCTATGGCTGCACCTTC,CSARRDSFTYGCTF
NA,TRBJ2-2,TRBV2,few,TGTGCCAGCAGTGCAGAGACTACCACCGGGGAGCTGTTTTTT,CASSAETTTGELFF
NA,TRBJ2-2,TRBV11-3,few,TGTGCCAGCAGCTCTGGGGGGCCGCTTGGCACCGGGGAGCTGTTTTTT,CASSSGGPLGTGELFF
NA,TRBJ2-3,TRBV5-1,NA,TGCGCCAGCAGCACCGAACTAGCTTCGGCAGATACGCAGTATTTT,CASSTELASADTQYF
NA,TRBJ2-7,TRBV7-2,NA,TGTGCCAGCAGCCTCACTACCTTCTACGAGCAGTACTTC,CASSLTTFYEQYF
TRBD1,TRBJ1-1,TRBV12-3/TRBV12-4,NA,TGTGCCAGCAGCCCTGACAGGGTTACTGAAGCTTTCTTT,CASSPDRVTEAFF
TRBD2,TRBJ2-2,TRBV5-1,NA,TGCGCCAGCAGCTTTGGACTAGCGGGAGAGACCGGGGAGCTGTTTTTT,CASSFGLAGETGELFF
NA,TRBJ2-7,TRBV21-1,NA,TGTGCCAGAACCAACAGGGCTCCGATACGAGGGCAGTACTTC,CARTNRAPIRGQYF
NA,TRBJ2-1,TRBV2,NA,TGTGCCAGCCCCAGAGGGGGGACCTACAATGAGCAGTTCTTC,CASPRGGTYNEQFF
TRBD1,TRBJ2-4,TRBV9,few,TGTGCCAGCAGCCCGGGACAGGGGTGGAACATTCAGTACTTC,CASSPGQGWNIQYF
TRBD2,TRBJ2-7,TRBV7-9,few,TGTGCCAGCAGCTCCTATTGGTCTAGCGGGCCTTCCTACGAGCAGTACTTC,CASSSYWSSGPSYEQYF
TRBD2,TRBJ2-2,TRBV20-1,NA,TGCAGTGCTAGGAACCTAGCGGGGATTAACACCGGGGAGCTGTTTTTT,CSARNLAGINTGELFF
NA,TRBJ2-3,TRBV4-2,NA,TGTGCCATGAGCCCCGGGTTGGTATGCGGTACGCAGTATTTT,CAMSPGLVCGTQYF
TRBD2,TRBJ2-3,TRBV5-1,NA,TGCGCCAGCAGCTTGGGACTAGCGATCACAGATACGCAGTATTTT,CASSLGLAITDTQYF
NA,TRBJ1-1,TRBV5-6,few,TGTGCCAGCAGCTTTAGCGGCGCGGGTACCACTGAAGCTTTCTTT,CASSFSGAGTTEAFF
NA,TRBJ2-1,TRBV6-2/TRBV6-3,few,TGTGCCAGCAGTTACTCAGTCGGGCGCCCCGACTACAATGAGCAGTTCTTC,CASSYSVGRPDYNEQFF
TRBD2,TRBJ2-2,TRBV5-1,few,TGCGCCAGCAGCGCGCACCGACTAGCGGCCGGGGAGCTGTTTTTT,CASSAHRLAAGELFF
TRBD2,TRBJ2-3,TRBV28,NA,TGTGCCAGCAGTTTCGGAGCGGGAGTCAGCACAGATACGCAGTATTTT,CASSFGAGVSTDTQYF
NA,TRBJ1-2,TRBV29-1,NA,TGCAGCGTTGAAGACGGAGGGACCCATGGCTACACCTTC,CSVEDGGTHGYTF
TRBD2,TRBJ2-7,TRBV12-3/TRBV12-4,NA,TGTGCCAGCAGTTCTGGAGGGGGACTAGCGGGAGGTGAGCAGTACTTC,CASSSGGGLAGGEQYF
NA,TRBJ1-1,TRBV6-1,few,TGTGCCAGCGGTCTCTCCCCGGGGAACACTGAAGCTTTCTTT,CASGLSPGNTEAFF
NA,TRBJ2-3,TRBV20-1,few,TGCAGTGCTAGAGTAGCGACTACCAGCACAGATACGCAGTATTTT,CSARVATTSTDTQYF
NA,TRBJ2-7,TRBV7-2,NA,TGTGCCAGCAGCTTCCTTAGCTCCTACGAGCAGTACTTC,CASSFLSSYEQYF
TRBD2,TRBJ2-7,TRBV11-2,few,TGTGCCAGCAGCCCTAGGACTAGCGGGAGCCAACCCCACTACGAGCAGTACTTC,CASSPRTSGSQPHYEQYF
NA,TRBJ2-2,TRBV7-3,few,TGTGCCAGCAGCTTCGGCGGGACGGGGACCGGGGAGCTGTTTTTT,CASSFGGTGTGELFF
NA,TRBJ2-3,TRBV7-9,once,TGTGCCAGCAGCCGCCCTGTTGACAAGGCTTTCACAGATACGCAGTATTTT,CASSRPVDKAFTDTQYF
NA,TRBJ2-2,TRBV29-1,few,TGCAGCTCCGGGGACGCCAGAGACGGGGAGCTGTTTTTT,CSSGDARDGELFF
NA,TRBJ2-2,TRBV29-1,NA,TGCAGCGACACACGGGTGAACACCGGGGAGCTGTTTTTT,CSDTRVNTGELFF
NA,TRBJ2-6,TRBV12-5,NA,TGTGCTAGTGGACCGGACAGCCCCCGATGGGGGGCCAACGTCCTGACTTTC,CASGPDSPRWGANVLTF
TRBD2,TRBJ2-1,TRBV5-6,many,TGTGCCAGCAGCTTGGGTAGCGGGATATACAATGAGCAGTTCTTC,CASSLGSGIYNEQFF
NA,TRBJ2-2,TRBV19,many,TGTGCCAGTAGTATGGGATCCGGGAGAGCGGCCGGGGAGCTGTTTTTT,CASSMGSGRAAGELFF
NA,TRBJ1-3,TRBV12-3/TRBV12-4,few,TGTGCCAGCAGTTTATGGGTTGGAAACACCATATATTTT,CASSLWVGNTIYF
NA,TRBJ2-5,TRBV12-3/TRBV12-4,few,TGTGCCAGCAGTTTCGGAGGATCTCACGCGGGAGAGACCCAGTACTTC,CASSFGGSHAGETQYF
TRBD1,TRBJ2-2,TRBV5-1,NA,TGCGCCAGCAGCTTGAGTACGACAGGGACAAACACCGGGGAGCTGTTTTTT,CASSLSTTGTNTGELFF
NA,TRBJ2-2,TRBV7-8,few,TGTGCCAGCGCTGGTCCGCAGGGCCAAGACGGGGAGCTGTTTTTT,CASAGPQGQDGELFF
TRBD2,TRBJ2-7,TRBV4-3,NA,TGCGCCAGCAGCCTACGTAGACTAGCGGGAGCCGAGCAGTACTTC,CASSLRRLAGAEQYF
TRBD1,TRBJ2-7,TRBV5-1,few,TGCGCCAGCAGCGTGACAGGGAACGAGCAGTACTTC,CASSVTGNEQYF
TRBD2,TRBJ2-7,TRBV3-1,few,TGTGCCAGCAGCCAAGCTTTGGGGACTAGCGGGGGCTACGAGCAGTACTTC,CASSQALGTSGGYEQYF
TRBD2,TRBJ2-2,TRBV6-1,NA,TGTGCCAGCTACCGGGAGGGCTCGAACACCGGGGAGCTGTTTTTT,CASYREGSNTGELFF
NA,TRBJ2-3,TRBV27,NA,TGTGCCAGCACCCTGGCAGTCGGTACGCAGTATTTT,CASTLAVGTQYF
NA,TRBJ2-7,TRBV5-6,NA,TGTGCCAGCAGCGGACGGGGATTTCTAAATCGCCACGAGCAGTACTTC,CASSGRGFLNRHEQYF